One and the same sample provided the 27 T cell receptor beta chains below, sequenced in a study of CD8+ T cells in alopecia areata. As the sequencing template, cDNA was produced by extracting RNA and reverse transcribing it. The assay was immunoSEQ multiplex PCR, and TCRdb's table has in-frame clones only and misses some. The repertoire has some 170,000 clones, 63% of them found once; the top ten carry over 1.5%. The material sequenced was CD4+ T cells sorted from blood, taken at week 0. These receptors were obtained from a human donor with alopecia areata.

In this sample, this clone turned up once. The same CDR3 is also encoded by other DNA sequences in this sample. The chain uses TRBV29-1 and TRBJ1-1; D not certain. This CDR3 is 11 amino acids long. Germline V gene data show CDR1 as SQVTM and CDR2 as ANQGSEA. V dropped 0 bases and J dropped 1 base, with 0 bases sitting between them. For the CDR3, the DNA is TGCAGCGTTGAAGAGAACACTGAAGCTTTCTTT. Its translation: CSVEENTEAFF.

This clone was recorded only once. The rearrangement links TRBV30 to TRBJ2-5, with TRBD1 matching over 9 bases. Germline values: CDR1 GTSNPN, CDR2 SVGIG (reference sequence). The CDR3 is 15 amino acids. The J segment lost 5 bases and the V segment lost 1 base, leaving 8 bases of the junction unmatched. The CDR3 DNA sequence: TGTGCCTGGAGTGGGGGACAGGGAAACTGGGAGACCCAGTACTTC. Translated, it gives CAWSGGQGNWETQYF. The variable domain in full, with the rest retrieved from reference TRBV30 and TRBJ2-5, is SQTIHQWPATLVQPVGSPLSLECTVEGTSNPNLYWYRQAAGRGLQLLFYSVGIGQISSEVPQNLSASRPQDRQFILSSKKLLLSDSGFYLCAWSGGQGNWETQYFGPGTRLLVL.

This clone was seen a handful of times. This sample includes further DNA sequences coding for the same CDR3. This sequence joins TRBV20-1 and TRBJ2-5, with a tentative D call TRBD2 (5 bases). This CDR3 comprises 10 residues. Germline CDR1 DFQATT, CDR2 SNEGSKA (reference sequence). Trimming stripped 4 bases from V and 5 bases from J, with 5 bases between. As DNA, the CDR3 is TGCAGTGCTACGGGGGAGACCCAGTACTTC. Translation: CSATGETQYF.

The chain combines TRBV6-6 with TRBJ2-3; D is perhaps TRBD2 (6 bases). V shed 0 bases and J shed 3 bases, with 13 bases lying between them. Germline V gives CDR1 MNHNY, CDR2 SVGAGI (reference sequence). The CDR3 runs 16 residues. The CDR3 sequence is CASSYSHTGGTDTQYF. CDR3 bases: TGTGCCAGCAGTTACTCGCACACTGGGGGGACAGATACGCAGTATTTT.

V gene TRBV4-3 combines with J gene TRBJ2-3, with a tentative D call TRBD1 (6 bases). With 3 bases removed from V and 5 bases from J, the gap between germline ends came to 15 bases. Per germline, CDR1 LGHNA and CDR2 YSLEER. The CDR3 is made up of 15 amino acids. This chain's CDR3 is CASSQMVKGQDTQYF. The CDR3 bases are TGCGCCAGCAGCCAGATGGTTAAGGGACAAGATACGCAGTATTTT.

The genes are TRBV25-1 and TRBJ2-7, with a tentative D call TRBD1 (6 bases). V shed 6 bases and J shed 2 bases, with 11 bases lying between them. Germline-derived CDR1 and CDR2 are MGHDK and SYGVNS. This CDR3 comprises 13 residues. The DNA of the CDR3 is TGTGCCAGCAGGACACAGGGAGCCTACGAGCAGTACTTC. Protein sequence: CASRTQGAYEQYF.

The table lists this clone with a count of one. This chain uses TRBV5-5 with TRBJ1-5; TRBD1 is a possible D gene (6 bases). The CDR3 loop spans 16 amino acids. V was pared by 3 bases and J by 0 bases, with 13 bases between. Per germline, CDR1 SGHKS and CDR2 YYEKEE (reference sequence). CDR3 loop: CASSSTQGYSNQPQHF. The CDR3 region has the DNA TGTGCCAGCAGCTCGACACAGGGCTATAGCAATCAGCCCCAGCATTTT.

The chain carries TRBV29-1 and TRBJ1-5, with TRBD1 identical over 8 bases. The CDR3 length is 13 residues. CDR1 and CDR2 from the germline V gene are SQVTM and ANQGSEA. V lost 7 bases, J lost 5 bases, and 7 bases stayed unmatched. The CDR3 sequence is CSAAGGGDQPQHF. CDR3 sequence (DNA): TGCAGCGCAGCAGGGGGCGGAGATCAGCCCCAGCATTTT.

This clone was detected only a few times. CDR3 in DNA: TGTGCCAGCAGTGATTTCAAGGGGGTCCGGCAGTTCTTC. Its protein product is CASSDFKGVRQFF. The V call is TRBV6-1, the J call TRBJ2-1; D may be TRBD1 (6 bases). This CDR3 spans 13 amino acids. Trimming removed 3 bases from V and 12 bases from J, with 15 bases in between. Germline CDR1 reads MNHNS; CDR2 reads SASEGT.

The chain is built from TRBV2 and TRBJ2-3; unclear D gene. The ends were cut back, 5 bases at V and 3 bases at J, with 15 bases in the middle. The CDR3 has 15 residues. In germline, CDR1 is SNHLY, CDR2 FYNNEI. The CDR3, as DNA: TGTGCCAGCAGTCTCCTTTTGTTTGGGACAGATACGCAGTATTTT. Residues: CASSLLLFGTDTQYF.

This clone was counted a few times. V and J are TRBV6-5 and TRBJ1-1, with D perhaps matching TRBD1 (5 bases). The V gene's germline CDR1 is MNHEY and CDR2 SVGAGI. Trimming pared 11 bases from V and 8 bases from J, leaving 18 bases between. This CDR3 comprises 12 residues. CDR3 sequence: CAGHSDLAEAFF. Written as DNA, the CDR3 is TGTGCCGGACACAGCGACCTTGCCGAAGCTTTCTTT.

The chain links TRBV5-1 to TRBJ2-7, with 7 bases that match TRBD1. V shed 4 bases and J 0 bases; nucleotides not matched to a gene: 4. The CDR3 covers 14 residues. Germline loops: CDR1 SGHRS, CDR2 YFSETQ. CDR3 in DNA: TGCGCCAGCAGCATAGACAGGGTCTCCTACGAGCAGTACTTC. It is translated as CASSIDRVSYEQYF.

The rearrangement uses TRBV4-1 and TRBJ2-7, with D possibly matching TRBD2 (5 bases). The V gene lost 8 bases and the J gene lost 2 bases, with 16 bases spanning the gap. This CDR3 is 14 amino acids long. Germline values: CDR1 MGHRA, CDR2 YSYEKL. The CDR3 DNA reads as TGCGCCAGCGGATACGTGGAGCGGCCCTACGAGCAGTACTTC. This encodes CASGYVERPYEQYF.

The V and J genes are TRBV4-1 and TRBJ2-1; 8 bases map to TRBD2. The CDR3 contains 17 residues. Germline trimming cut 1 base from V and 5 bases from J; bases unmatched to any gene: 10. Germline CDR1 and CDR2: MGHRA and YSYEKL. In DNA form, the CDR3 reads TGCGCCAGCAGCCAAGGGGTGGCCGCGGGGGGAGACAATGAGCAGTTCTTC. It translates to CASSQGVAAGGDNEQFF.

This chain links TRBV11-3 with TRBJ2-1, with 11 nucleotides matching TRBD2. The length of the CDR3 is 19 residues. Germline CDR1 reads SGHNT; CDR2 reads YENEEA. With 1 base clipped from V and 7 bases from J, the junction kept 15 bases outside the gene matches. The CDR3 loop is CASSLVGFWGLADKNEQFF. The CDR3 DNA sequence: TGTGCCAGCAGCTTAGTGGGGTTTTGGGGACTAGCGGACAAAAATGAGCAGTTCTTC.

The DNA of the CDR3 is TGCGCCAGCAGCTTTGGGCAGTCCTATGGCTACACCTTC. Amino acids: CASSFGQSYGYTF. The V gene is TRBV5-1, the J gene TRBJ1-2, with unresolved D. Per the germline V gene, CDR1 is SGHRS and CDR2 is YFSETQ. This CDR3 has 13 residues. Trimming pared 2 bases from V and 4 bases from J, leaving 9 bases between. Looking up the rest from reference TRBV5-1 and TRBJ1-2 gives the full variable domain: KAGVTQTPRYLIKTRGQQVTLSCSPISGHRSVSWYQQTPGQGLQFLFEYFSETQRNKGNFPGRFSGRQFSNSRSEMNVSTLELGDSALYLCASSFGQSYGYTFGSGTRLTVV.

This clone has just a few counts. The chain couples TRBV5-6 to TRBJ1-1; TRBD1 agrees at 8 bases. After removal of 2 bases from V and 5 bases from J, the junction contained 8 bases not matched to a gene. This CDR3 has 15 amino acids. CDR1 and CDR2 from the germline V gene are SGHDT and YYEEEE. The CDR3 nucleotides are TGTGCCAGCAGCTTTAGGACAGGGAGAAGAACTGAAGCTTTCTTT. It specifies CASSFRTGRRTEAFF. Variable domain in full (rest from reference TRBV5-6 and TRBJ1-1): DAGVTQSPTHLIKTRGQQVTLRCSPKSGHDTVSWYQQALGQGPQFIFQYYEEEERQRGNFPDRFSGHQFPNYSSELNVNALLLGDSALYLCASSFRTGRRTEAFFGQGTRLTVV.

CDR3 coding DNA: TGTGCCAGTACCGGGACAGGGGGCGCGAGAACCGGGGAGCTGTTTTTT. Its protein product is CASTGTGGARTGELFF. The J gene is TRBJ2-2, the V gene TRBV14, with 12 nucleotides matching TRBD1. V dropped 9 bases and J dropped 5; count of bases not matched to a gene: 10. CDR1 SGHDN and CDR2 FVKESK come from the germline V gene. The CDR3 extends over 16 amino acids.

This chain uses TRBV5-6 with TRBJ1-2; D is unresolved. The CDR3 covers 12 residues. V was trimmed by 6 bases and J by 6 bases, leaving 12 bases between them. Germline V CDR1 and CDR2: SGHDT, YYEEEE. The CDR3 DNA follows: TGTGCCAGCACCGGGTTGGAAGATGGCTACACCTTC. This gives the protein CASTGLEDGYTF. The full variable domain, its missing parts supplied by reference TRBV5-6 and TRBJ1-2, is DAGVTQSPTHLIKTRGQQVTLRCSPKSGHDTVSWYQQALGQGPQFIFQYYEEEERQRGNFPDRFSGHQFPNYSSELNVNALLLGDSALYLCASTGLEDGYTFGSGTRLTVV.

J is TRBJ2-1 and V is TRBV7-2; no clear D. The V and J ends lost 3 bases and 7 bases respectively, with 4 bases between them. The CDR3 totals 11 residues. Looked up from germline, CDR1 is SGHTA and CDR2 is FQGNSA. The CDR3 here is CASSLMNEQFF. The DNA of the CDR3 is TGTGCCAGCAGCTTGATGAATGAGCAGTTCTTC.

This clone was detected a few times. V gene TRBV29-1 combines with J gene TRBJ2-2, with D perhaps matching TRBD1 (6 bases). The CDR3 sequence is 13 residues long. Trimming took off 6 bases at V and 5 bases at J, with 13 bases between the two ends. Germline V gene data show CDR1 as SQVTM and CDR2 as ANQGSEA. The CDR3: CSVLLRGTGELFF. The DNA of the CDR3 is TGCAGCGTCCTGCTCAGGGGAACCGGGGAGCTGTTTTTT.

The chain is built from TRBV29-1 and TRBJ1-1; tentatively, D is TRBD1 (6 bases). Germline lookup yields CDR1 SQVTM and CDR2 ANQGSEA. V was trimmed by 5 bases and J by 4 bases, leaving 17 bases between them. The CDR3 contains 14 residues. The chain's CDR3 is CSVPLTGRGTEAFF. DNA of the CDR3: TGCAGCGTTCCCTTGACAGGCAGGGGCACTGAAGCTTTCTTT.

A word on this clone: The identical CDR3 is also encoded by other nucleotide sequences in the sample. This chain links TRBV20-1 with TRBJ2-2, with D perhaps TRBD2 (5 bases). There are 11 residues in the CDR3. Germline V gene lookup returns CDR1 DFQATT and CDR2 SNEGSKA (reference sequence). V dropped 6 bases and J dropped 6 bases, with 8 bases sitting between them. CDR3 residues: CSAPRAGELFF. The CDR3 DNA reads TGCAGTGCCCCGAGGGCCGGGGAGCTGTTTTTT.

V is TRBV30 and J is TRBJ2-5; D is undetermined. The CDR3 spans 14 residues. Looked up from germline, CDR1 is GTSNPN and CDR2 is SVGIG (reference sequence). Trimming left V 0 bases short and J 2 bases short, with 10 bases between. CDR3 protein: CAWSVVALQETQYF. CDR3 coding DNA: TGTGCCTGGAGTGTAGTGGCTCTACAAGAGACCCAGTACTTC.

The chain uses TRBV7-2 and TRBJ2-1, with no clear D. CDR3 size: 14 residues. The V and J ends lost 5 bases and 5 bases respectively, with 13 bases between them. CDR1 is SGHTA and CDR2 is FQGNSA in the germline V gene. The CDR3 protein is CASSLRPGNNEQFF. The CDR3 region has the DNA TGTGCCAGCAGCCTACGCCCAGGCAACAATGAGCAGTTCTTC.

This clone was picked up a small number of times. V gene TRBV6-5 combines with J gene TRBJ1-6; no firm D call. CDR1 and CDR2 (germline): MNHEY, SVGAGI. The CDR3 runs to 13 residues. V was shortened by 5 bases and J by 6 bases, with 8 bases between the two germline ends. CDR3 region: CASSHDANSPLHF. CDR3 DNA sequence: TGTGCCAGCAGTCATGACGCTAATTCACCCCTCCACTTT.

CDR3 amino acids: CAYDRDVGEAFF. The CDR3 DNA is TGTGCCTACGACAGGGACGTAGGTGAAGCTTTCTTT. The chain recombines TRBV30 with TRBJ1-1; 7 nucleotides agree with TRBD1. The CDR3 is 12 amino acids. Germline V gene sequence: CDR1 GTSNPN, CDR2 SVGIG (reference sequence). Trimming took 7 bases from V and 7 from J; bases not matched to a gene: 9.